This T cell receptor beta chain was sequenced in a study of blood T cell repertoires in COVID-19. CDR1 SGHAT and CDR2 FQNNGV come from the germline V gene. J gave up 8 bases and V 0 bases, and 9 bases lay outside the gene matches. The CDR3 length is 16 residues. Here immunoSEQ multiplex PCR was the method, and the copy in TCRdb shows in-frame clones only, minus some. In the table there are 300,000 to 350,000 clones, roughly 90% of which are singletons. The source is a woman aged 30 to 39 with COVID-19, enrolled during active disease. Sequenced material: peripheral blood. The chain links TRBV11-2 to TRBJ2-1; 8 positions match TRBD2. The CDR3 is CASSLDRAGAGHEQFF. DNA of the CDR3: TGTGCCAGCAGCTTAGACCGAGCGGGAGCGGGGCATGAGCAGTTCTTC.